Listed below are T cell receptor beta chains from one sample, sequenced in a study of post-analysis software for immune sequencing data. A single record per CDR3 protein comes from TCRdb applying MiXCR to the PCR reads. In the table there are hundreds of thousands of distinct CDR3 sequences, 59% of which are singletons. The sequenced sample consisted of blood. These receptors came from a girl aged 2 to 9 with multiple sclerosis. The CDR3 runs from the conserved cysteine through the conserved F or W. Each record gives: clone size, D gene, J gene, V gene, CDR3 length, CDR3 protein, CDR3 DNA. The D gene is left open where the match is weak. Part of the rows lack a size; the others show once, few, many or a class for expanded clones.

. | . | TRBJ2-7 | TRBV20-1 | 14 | CSAQRTTRSYEQYF | TGCAGTGCGCAGAGGACGACCCGCTCCTACGAGCAGTACTTC
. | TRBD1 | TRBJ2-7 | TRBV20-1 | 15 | CSARAKGTGAYEQYF | TGCAGTGCTAGGGCGAAAGGGACAGGGGCCTACGAGCAGTACTTC
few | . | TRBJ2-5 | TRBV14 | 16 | CASSRTSLDTQETQYF | TGTGCCAGCAGCCGAACTAGTCTGGACACCCAAGAGACCCAGTACTTC
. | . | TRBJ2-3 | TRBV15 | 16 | CATSSLEGLGTDTQYF | TGTGCCACCAGCAGTCTCGAGGGACTGGGCACAGATACGCAGTATTTT
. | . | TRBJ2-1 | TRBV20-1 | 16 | CSARELVRSSYNEQFF | TGCAGTGCTAGAGAACTAGTTCGGAGCTCCTACAATGAGCAGTTCTTC
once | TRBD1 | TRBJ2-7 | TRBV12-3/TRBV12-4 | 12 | CASSYRGHEQYF | TGTGCCAGCAGTTACAGGGGTCACGAGCAGTACTTC
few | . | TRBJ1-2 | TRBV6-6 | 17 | CASNVQGSRRGVYGYTF | TGTGCCAGCAATGTTCAGGGCAGCCGAAGGGGAGTCTATGGCTACACCTTC
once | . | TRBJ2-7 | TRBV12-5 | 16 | CASGLSAHGLCYEQYF | TGTGCTAGTGGTTTGAGTGCGCATGGACTCTGCTACGAGCAGTACTTC
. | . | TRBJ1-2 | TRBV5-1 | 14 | CASSLRGEDYGYTF | TGCGCCAGCAGCTTGAGGGGCGAAGACTATGGCTACACCTTC
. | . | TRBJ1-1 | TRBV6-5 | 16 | CASSHRAVGGNTEAFF | TGTGCCAGCAGTCACCGGGCCGTGGGGGGGAACACTGAAGCTTTCTTT
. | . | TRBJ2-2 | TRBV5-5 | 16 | CASSLEDTRLPGELFF | TGTGCCAGCAGCTTGGAGGACACCCGGCTTCCCGGGGAGCTGTTTTTT
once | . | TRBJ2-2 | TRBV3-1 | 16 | CASSRGTFWNTGELFF | TGTGCCAGCAGCCGCGGGACTTTTTGGAACACCGGGGAGCTGTTTTTT
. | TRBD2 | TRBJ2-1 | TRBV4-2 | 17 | CASSQSLAGSSYNEQFF | TGTGCCAGCAGCCAAAGCTTAGCGGGGAGCTCCTACAATGAGCAGTTCTTC
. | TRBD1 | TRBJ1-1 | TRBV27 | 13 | CASEGTGGTEAFF | TGTGCCAGCGAAGGGACAGGGGGAACTGAAGCTTTCTTT
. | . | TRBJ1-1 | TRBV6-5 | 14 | CASRPQGPSTEAFF | TGTGCCAGCAGACCACAGGGACCCAGCACTGAAGCTTTCTTT
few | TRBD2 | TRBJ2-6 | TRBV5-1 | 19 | CASSLAGASGRLGANVLTF | TGCGCCAGCAGCTTGGCCGGGGCTAGCGGGAGATTAGGGGCCAACGTCCTGACTTTC
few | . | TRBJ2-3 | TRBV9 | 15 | CASSIPGPITDTQYF | TGTGCCAGCAGCATCCCGGGACCTATCACAGATACGCAGTATTTT
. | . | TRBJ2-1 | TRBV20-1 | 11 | CSATTGIEQFF | TGCAGTGCAACCACAGGGATTGAGCAGTTCTTC
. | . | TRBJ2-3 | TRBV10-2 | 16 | CASRVGLMKSTDTQYF | TGCGCCAGCAGGGTAGGACTGATGAAGAGCACAGATACGCAGTATTTT
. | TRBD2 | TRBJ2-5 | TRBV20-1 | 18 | CSARGWPSGSSPQETQYF | TGCAGTGCTAGAGGTTGGCCTAGCGGGAGTTCCCCCCAAGAGACCCAGTACTTC
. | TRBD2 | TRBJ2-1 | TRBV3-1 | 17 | CASARTSGFRSYNEQFF | TGTGCCAGCGCGAGGACTAGCGGATTCCGCTCCTACAATGAGCAGTTCTTC
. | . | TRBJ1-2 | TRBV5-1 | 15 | CASSLDGITNYGYTF | TGCGCCAGCAGCTTGGACGGAATTACTAACTATGGCTACACCTTC
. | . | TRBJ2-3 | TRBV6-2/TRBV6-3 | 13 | CASRPDNTDTQYF | TGTGCCAGCAGGCCCGATAACACAGATACGCAGTATTTT
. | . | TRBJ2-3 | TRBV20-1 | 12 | CSAILGTDTQYF | TGCAGTGCTATTCTGGGCACAGATACGCAGTATTTT
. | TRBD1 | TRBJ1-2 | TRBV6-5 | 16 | CASSYSGRDRARGYTF | TGTGCCAGCAGTTACTCAGGTCGGGACAGGGCTCGTGGCTACACCTTC
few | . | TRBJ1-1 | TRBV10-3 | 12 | CAISGGNTEAFF | TGTGCCATCAGTGGGGGGAACACTGAAGCTTTCTTT
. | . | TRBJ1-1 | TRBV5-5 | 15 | CASTRGALENTEAFF | TGTGCCAGCACCCGGGGGGCCCTGGAGAACACTGAAGCTTTCTTT
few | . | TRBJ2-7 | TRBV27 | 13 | CASSSGGIAEQYF | TGTGCCAGCAGCTCAGGCGGCATCGCCGAGCAGTACTTC
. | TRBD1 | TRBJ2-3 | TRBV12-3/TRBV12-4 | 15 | CASSNPGQITDAQYF | TGTGCCAGCAGCAACCCGGGACAGATCACAGATGCGCAGTATTTT
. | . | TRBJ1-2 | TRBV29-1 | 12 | CSVEDNRLGYTF | TGCAGCGTTGAAGACAACCGCCTGGGCTACACCTTC
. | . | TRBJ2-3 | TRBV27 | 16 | CASSFFAEVNTDTQYF | TGTGCCAGCAGTTTTTTCGCAGAAGTTAACACAGATACGCAGTATTTT
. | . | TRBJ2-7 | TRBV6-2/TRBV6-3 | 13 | CATQRRVSYEQYF | TGTGCCACCCAGCGCAGGGTTTCCTACGAGCAGTACTTC
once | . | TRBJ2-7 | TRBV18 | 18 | CASSPLESPGRFEDEQYF | TGTGCCAGCTCACCACTCGAATCCCCGGGACGCTTTGAGGACGAGCAGTACTTC
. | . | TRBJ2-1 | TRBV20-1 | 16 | CSANQLTGGVYNEQFF | TGCAGTGCTAATCAGCTCACAGGCGGGGTCTACAATGAGCAGTTCTTC
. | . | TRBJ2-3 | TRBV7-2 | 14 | CASSLDVASDTQYF | TGTGCCAGCAGCTTAGATGTGGCGTCAGATACGCAGTATTTT
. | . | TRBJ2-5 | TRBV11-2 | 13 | CASSRGAAETQYF | TGTGCCAGCAGCAGGGGTGCGGCGGAGACCCAGTACTTC